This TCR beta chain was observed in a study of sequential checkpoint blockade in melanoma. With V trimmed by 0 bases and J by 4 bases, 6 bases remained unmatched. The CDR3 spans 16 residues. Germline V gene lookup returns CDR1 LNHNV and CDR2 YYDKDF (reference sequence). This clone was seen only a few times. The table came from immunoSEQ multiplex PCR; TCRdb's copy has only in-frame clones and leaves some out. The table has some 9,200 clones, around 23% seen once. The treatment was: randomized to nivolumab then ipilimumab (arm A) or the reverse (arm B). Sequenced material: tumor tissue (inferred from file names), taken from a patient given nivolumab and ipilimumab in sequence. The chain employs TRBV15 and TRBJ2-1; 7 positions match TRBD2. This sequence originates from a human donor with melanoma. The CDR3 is CATSRDSAAGYNEQFF. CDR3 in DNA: TGTGCCACCAGCAGAGATTCGGCAGCGGGGTACAATGAGCAGTTCTTC.